This section outlines one T cell receptor beta chain sequence together with its context. This sample is part of a study of T cell changes during pregnancy in multiple sclerosis. V dropped 0 bases and J dropped 7 bases, with 12 bases sitting between them. This CDR3 is 14 amino acids long. Germline V gene lookup returns CDR1 LGHNA and CDR2 YNFKEQ. The protocol was immunoSEQ multiplex PCR, while the TCRdb copy is restricted to in-frame clones and leaves out a portion. This table holds 36,000 or so clones, 88% found once. The chain has TRBV4-2 and TRBJ1-1, with a possible D match to TRBD1 (6 bases). The clonotype comes from a female donor with multiple sclerosis, enrolled in a pregnancy study. The specimen was CD4+ T cells from peripheral blood mononuclear cells, collected in the first trimester of pregnancy. The CDR3 DNA reads as TGTGCCAGCAGCCAAGAGGGGGAGGGGGTTGAAGCTTTCTTT. This encodes CASSQEGEGVEAFF.